The 24 T cell receptor beta chains listed next were all sequenced from one sample in a study of blood T cell repertoires in COVID-19. The repertoire was sequenced with immunoSEQ multiplex PCR; TCRdb's copy has only in-frame clones and lacks some. The sample records roughly 270,000 clones, roughly 80% being singletons. Sequenced: PBMCs or T cells enriched from blood (not recorded which). Receptors were obtained from a man aged 40-49 years who had been exposed to COVID-19.

The CDR3 region is CASSTTGIFIYGYTF. Written as DNA, the CDR3 is TGTGCCAGTTCCACGACAGGGATATTTATCTATGGCTACACCTTC. This rearrangement joins TRBV11-2 to TRBJ1-2; 7 bases match TRBD1. The V segment lost 9 bases and the J segment 4 bases; nucleotides outside the gene matches: 14. Germline V gives CDR1 SGHAT, CDR2 FQNNGV. The CDR3 covers 15 residues.

V is TRBV6-1 and J is TRBJ1-2; a possible D gene is TRBD1 (6 bases). The germline V gene has CDR1 MNHNS and CDR2 SASEGT. CDR3 length: 14 amino acids. V was shortened by 0 bases and J by 6 bases, with 11 bases between the two germline ends. The CDR3 nucleotides are TGTGCCAGCAGTGAAGCAGGGGGGAGGGATGGCTACACCTTC. Protein product: CASSEAGGRDGYTF.

The V and J genes are TRBV19 and TRBJ1-5; TRBD1 might be the D (5 bases). Germline V gene data show CDR1 as LNHDA and CDR2 as SQIVND (reference sequence). V lost 3 bases and J 6 bases, leaving 12 bases between the germline ends. This CDR3 contains 14 residues. The CDR3 is CASSIGGLTQPQHF. DNA for the CDR3: TGTGCCAGTAGTATTGGGGGACTGACTCAGCCCCAGCATTTT.

The chain combines TRBV12-3 or TRBV12-4 with TRBJ1-2; D gene unclear. This CDR3 has 13 amino acids. V was shortened by 8 bases and J by 2 bases, with 12 bases between the two germline ends. The CDR3 region has the DNA TGTGCCAGCTCAGGCCGTAGGAACTATGGCTACACCTTC. This gives the protein CASSGRRNYGYTF.

CDR3 amino acids: CAISGGPDTQYF. CDR3 sequence (DNA): TGTGCCATCAGTGGCGGGCCAGATACGCAGTATTTT. V usage is TRBV10-3 and J usage is TRBJ2-3, with D possibly TRBD2 on 5 matching bases. Per the germline V gene, CDR1 is ENHRY and CDR2 is SYGVKD. The length of the CDR3 is 12 residues. V lost 4 bases to trimming and J lost 4 bases, with 6 bases between them.

The V gene is TRBV7-9, the J gene TRBJ2-2; 8 nucleotides agree with TRBD1. Germline loops: CDR1 SEHNR, CDR2 FQNEAQ (reference sequence). This CDR3 has 15 amino acids. V trimming: 5 bases; J trimming: 3 bases; junction bases outside the gene matches: 5. CDR3 region: CASSPGGADTGELFF. CDR3 nucleotides: TGTGCCAGCAGCCCAGGGGGCGCGGACACCGGGGAGCTGTTTTTT.

This clone came up once. The chain joins TRBV14 to TRBJ1-2, with 8 bases lining up with TRBD1. The CDR3 is 14 residues long. Germline values: CDR1 SGHDN, CDR2 FVKESK. The V segment lost 0 bases and the J segment 8 bases; nucleotides outside the gene matches: 5. The CDR3 sequence is CASSQDGQGGGYTF. The DNA for the CDR3 is TGTGCCAGCAGCCAAGATGGACAGGGCGGGGGCTACACCTTC.

A note on this clone: The junction departs from the called germline gene at one end, perhaps through a read error. The chain recombines TRBV30 with TRBJ2-3; TRBD2 is a possible D gene (5 bases). From germline, CDR1 is GTSNPN and CDR2 SVGIG (reference sequence). The CDR3 covers 12 residues. The CDR3 bases are TGTGCCTGGAGTGTCGAGGGAAGGTCGAACTTTTTT. Encoded protein: CAWSVEGRSNFF. The full variable domain, completed using reference TRBV30 and TRBJ2-3, is SQTIHQWPATLVQPVGSPLSLECTVEGTSNPNLYWYRQAAGRGLQLLFYSVGIGQISSEVPQNLSASRPQDRQFILSSKKLLLSDSGFYLCAWSVEGRSNFFGPGTRLTVL.

This clone appeared once. This sequence joins TRBV6-2 or TRBV6-3 and TRBJ2-2, with 13 bases lining up with TRBD2. J gave up 5 bases and V 4 bases, and 4 bases lay outside the gene matches. The length of the CDR3 is 16 residues. Germline assignment: CDR1 MNHEY and CDR2 SVGEGT. The chain's CDR3 is CASSSRLAGGTGELFF. The CDR3 region has the DNA TGTGCCAGCAGTTCCAGACTAGCGGGAGGAACCGGGGAGCTGTTTTTT.

V usage is TRBV4-1 and J usage is TRBJ1-2; 10 nucleotides agree with TRBD1. CDR1 is MGHRA and CDR2 is YSYEKL in the germline V gene. The CDR3 covers 15 residues. J gave up 2 bases and V 3 bases, and 3 bases lay outside the gene matches. The CDR3 DNA follows: TGCGCCAGCAGCCAGCCGGGACAGGGGAACTATGGCTACACCTTC. Translation: CASSQPGQGNYGYTF.

The J gene is TRBJ1-1, the V gene TRBV7-8, with TRBD1 matching 7 bases. After removal of 5 bases from V and 0 bases from J, the junction contained 12 bases not matched to a gene. Germline CDR1 SGHVS, CDR2 FQNEAQ. This CDR3 is 17 amino acids long. The CDR3: CASSPHRDRGVNTEAFF. In DNA form, the CDR3 reads TGTGCCAGCAGCCCACACCGGGACAGAGGGGTGAACACTGAAGCTTTCTTT.

The chain uses TRBV24-1 and TRBJ2-1, with 15 nucleotides matching TRBD2. Germline CDR1 reads KGHDR; CDR2 reads SFDVKD. The CDR3 has 14 amino acids. The V gene end was trimmed by 9 bases and the J gene end by 10 bases; junction bases not matched to a gene: 6. CDR3 in amino acids: CATGLAGGPREQFF. The CDR3 DNA reads TGTGCCACCGGACTAGCGGGAGGGCCTAGGGAGCAGTTCTTC.

This chain uses TRBV7-3 with TRBJ2-7; D possibly corresponds to TRBD2 (5 bases). Germline CDR1 and CDR2: SGHTA and FQGTGA. Trimming stripped 4 bases from V and 7 bases from J, with 11 bases between. The CDR3 length is 12 residues. CDR3 loop: CASSYGVREQYF. The CDR3 nucleotides read TGTGCCAGCAGCTACGGGGTGAGGGAGCAGTACTTC.

This clone has a handful of counts. The rearrangement joins TRBV29-1 to TRBJ2-7; 7 nucleotides align to TRBD2. CDR1 SQVTM and CDR2 ANQGSEA come from the germline V gene. The CDR3 has 13 residues. V was pared by 3 bases and J by 4 bases, with 6 bases of the junction left unmatched. The CDR3 spells CSVEGGSGYEQYF. CDR3 nucleotide sequence: TGCAGCGTTGAGGGCGGGAGTGGGTACGAGCAGTACTTC.

This sequence joins TRBV25-1 and TRBJ1-2, with 9 nucleotides matching TRBD1. Looked up from germline, CDR1 is MGHDK and CDR2 is SYGVNS. The length of the CDR3 is 13 residues. V lost 6 bases to trimming and J lost 7 bases; unmatched junction nucleotides: 6. CDR3 DNA sequence: TGTGCCAGCAGCCAACAGGGGGCGGGTGGCTACACCTTC. Translation: CASSQQGAGGYTF.

This chain connects TRBV10-1 to TRBJ1-1, with D tentatively TRBD1 (5 bases). Per germline, CDR1 WNHNN and CDR2 SYGVQD (reference sequence). The V and J ends lost 4 bases and 1 base respectively, with 13 bases between them. This CDR3 has 15 amino acids. Here the CDR3 reads CASSAGPSGNTEAFF. In DNA, the CDR3 is TGCGCCAGCAGTGCAGGGCCGTCAGGGAACACTGAAGCTTTCTTT.

Comment on this clone: Other DNA sequences from this sample encode an identical CDR3 as well. V is TRBV30 and J is TRBJ1-3; D possibly corresponds to TRBD1 (5 bases). The CDR3 spans 13 residues. Deletions cut 1 base from V and 3 bases from J, with 7 bases between. From germline, CDR1 is GTSNPN and CDR2 SVGIG (reference sequence). The CDR3 sequence: CAWSAGVGNTIYF. Here the CDR3 DNA reads TGTGCCTGGAGTGCGGGGGTTGGAAACACCATATATTTT. Looking up the rest from reference TRBV30 and TRBJ1-3 gives the full variable domain: SQTIHQWPATLVQPVGSPLSLECTVEGTSNPNLYWYRQAAGRGLQLLFYSVGIGQISSEVPQNLSASRPQDRQFILSSKKLLLSDSGFYLCAWSAGVGNTIYFGEGSWLTVV.

For the CDR3, the DNA is TGTGCCAGCAGTGAGAGACGGACAGATTATTTAAGGAATGAGCAGTTCTTC. It encodes CASSERRTDYLRNEQFF. The chain uses TRBV6-1 and TRBJ2-1; D perhaps matches TRBD1 (6 bases). Germline V gene data show CDR1 as MNHNS and CDR2 as SASEGT. CDR3 length: 17 residues. With 3 bases removed from V and 7 bases from J, the gap between germline ends came to 22 bases.

This clone occurred once. The rearrangement joins TRBV29-1 to TRBJ1-2; D gene ambiguous. This CDR3 has 13 amino acids. Trimming left V 7 bases short and J 5 bases short, with 17 bases between. Germline V gene sequence: CDR1 SQVTM, CDR2 ANQGSEA. The CDR3 DNA reads as TGCAGCGGACCGAGCGAGGGCGGGTATGGCTACACCTTC. This codes for CSGPSEGGYGYTF.

The chain recombines TRBV5-6 with TRBJ2-3; 12 nucleotides align to TRBD1. CDR1 and CDR2 (germline): SGHDT, YYEEEE. The CDR3 loop spans 19 amino acids. V gave up 0 bases and J gave up 4 bases; unmatched junction bases: 12. The CDR3 DNA sequence: TGTGCCAGCAGCTTGGCCCTTTTCGGGACAGGGGGCGCCCCAGATACGCAGTATTTT. It is translated as CASSLALFGTGGAPDTQYF.

V is TRBV7-9 and J is TRBJ1-4; 7 bases align to TRBD1. The CDR3 runs 15 residues. Trimming cost V 1 base and J 6 bases; bases outside gene matches: 5. CDR1 is SEHNR and CDR2 is FQNEAQ in the germline V gene (reference sequence). The CDR3, as DNA: TGTGCCAGCAGCTTAGGACAGGGCGGGGATGAAAAACTGTTTTTT. Translated, it gives CASSLGQGGDEKLFF.

CDR3 sequence: CASSGTYNQPQHF. In DNA form, the CDR3 reads TGTGCCAGCAGTGGCACATACAATCAGCCCCAGCATTTT. V gene TRBV27 combines with J gene TRBJ1-5; D is undetermined. Looked up from germline, CDR1 is MNHEY and CDR2 is SMNVEV (reference sequence). The CDR3 is made up of 13 amino acids. Between the trimmed V and J ends, which lost 5 bases and 3 bases, there was a span of 8 bases.

The rearrangement joins TRBV5-1 to TRBJ2-2, with D tentatively TRBD1 (6 bases). Trimming left V 4 bases short and J 4 bases short, with 23 bases between. CDR3 length: 18 residues. Germline lookup yields CDR1 SGHRS and CDR2 YFSETQ. The CDR3 reads CASSPIGVRGGITGELFF. Here the CDR3 DNA reads TGCGCCAGCAGCCCGATCGGTGTCAGAGGGGGAATCACCGGGGAGCTGTTTTTT.

This clone was found a few times. The V call is TRBV3-1 (or the pseudogene TRBV3-2), the J call TRBJ1-1, with D possibly matching TRBD1 (6 bases). Between the trimmed V and J ends, which lost 6 bases and 0 bases, there was a span of 14 bases. This CDR3 is built from 15 residues. The germline V gene has CDR1 LGHDT and CDR2 YNNKEL (reference sequence). The CDR3 DNA reads as TGTGCCAGCAGACAGGGTCCAGTAATGAACACTGAAGCTTTCTTT. Protein sequence: CASRQGPVMNTEAFF.